The next 20 T cell receptor beta chains were all read from a single sample in a study of T cell responses to AZD1222 COVID-19 vaccine. The method was immunoSEQ multiplex PCR; TCRdb's version includes in-frame clones alone and lacks a portion of them. Here the sample spans about 45,000 clones, 65% to 85% being singletons. The sequences come from peripheral blood, collected 28 days after the second AZD1222 dose. The receptors shown here come from an adult who received the AZD1222 COVID-19 vaccine.

V usage is TRBV7-9 and J usage is TRBJ1-5, with 7 bases fitting TRBD1. CDR1 and CDR2 (germline): SEHNR, FQNEAQ (reference sequence). This CDR3 has 16 residues. Germline trimming cut 5 bases from V and 2 bases from J; bases unmatched to any gene: 9. The CDR3 coding sequence is TGTGCCAGCAGCGCTGCAGGGGGTATAGGCAATCAGCCCCAGCATTTT. It encodes CASSAAGGIGNQPQHF.

This chain uses TRBV24-1 with TRBJ2-2, with TRBD2 identical over 8 bases. The CDR3 runs 16 residues. Trimming removed 3 bases from V and 5 bases from J; junction bases left unmatched: 7. CDR1 is KGHDR, CDR2 SFDVKD, per germline. CDR3 coding DNA: TGTGCCACCAGTGATCCCACGGGGGGGCGGACCGGGGAGCTGTTTTTT. Protein sequence: CATSDPTGGRTGELFF.

The rearrangement joins TRBV24-1 to TRBJ2-2; 7 bases match TRBD1. From germline, CDR1 is KGHDR and CDR2 SFDVKD. The trim removed 0 bases at V and 0 bases at J, leaving 0 bases unmatched. The CDR3 is 16 amino acids. For the CDR3, the DNA is TGTGCCACCAGTGATTTGAGGGGGCCGAACACCGGGGAGCTGTTTTTT. Translated, it gives CATSDLRGPNTGELFF.

J is TRBJ2-5 and V is TRBV28; D might be TRBD1 (6 bases). V lost 6 bases, J lost 2 bases, and 22 bases lay in between. The CDR3 runs 17 residues. Germline CDR1 and CDR2: MDHEN and SYDVKM. For the CDR3, the DNA is TGTGCCAGCAGCCACTTCCAGGGCAGGGGAAAGCAAGAGACCCAGTACTTC. Protein: CASSHFQGRGKQETQYF.

V gene TRBV16 combines with J gene TRBJ1-2, with D uncertain. The CDR3 runs to 13 residues. The germline V gene encodes CDR1 KGHSY and CDR2 FQNENV. Trimming cost V 6 bases and J 1 base, with 9 bases left between them. CDR3 DNA sequence: TGTGCCAGCAGTAACAGCCTTAACTATGGCTACACCTTC. Translating it yields CASSNSLNYGYTF.

The table lists this clone with a few counts. The chain uses TRBV12-5 and TRBJ2-1; 9 nucleotides match TRBD2. V was pared by 1 base and J by 16 bases, with 8 bases of the junction left unmatched. CDR1 and CDR2 (germline): LGHNT, FRNRAP. This CDR3 spans 13 amino acids. CDR3: CASGLDGGLAPFF. DNA of the CDR3: TGTGCTAGTGGTTTGGATGGTGGACTAGCGCCCTTCTTC.

A single count supports this clone. This rearrangement joins TRBV12-3 or TRBV12-4 to TRBJ2-4; 7 bases match TRBD1. This CDR3 has 12 amino acids. V lost 5 bases to trimming and J lost 11 bases; unmatched junction nucleotides: 6. The CDR3 sequence is CASSLPGQFQYF. Here the CDR3 DNA reads TGTGCCAGCAGTCTTCCGGGACAGTTTCAGTACTTC.

This chain uses TRBV13 with TRBJ2-3; 15 bases map to TRBD2. Losses at the gene ends were 5 bases for V and 1 base for J; bases not matched to a gene: 10. The CDR3 consists of 19 residues. Germline V gene sequence: CDR1 PRHDT, CDR2 FYEKMQ (reference sequence). The CDR3 coding sequence is TGTGCCAGCAGCACTGGGACTAGCGGGGGGTTGGGGCGCACAGATACGCAGTATTTT. Its translation: CASSTGTSGGLGRTDTQYF. The complete variable domain, with remaining parts taken from reference TRBV13 and TRBJ2-3, reads AAGVIQSPRHLIKEKRETATLKCYPIPRHDTVYWYQQGPGQDPQFLISFYEKMQSDKGSIPDRFSAQQFSDYHSELNMSSLELGDSALYFCASSTGTSGGLGRTDTQYFGPGTRLTVL.

As concerns this clone: A junction boundary mismatches the germline segment, possibly from a read error. In DNA, the CDR3 is TGTGCCAGTTGTATCGGGGCAGCCCATAATTCACCCCTCCACTTT. It encodes CASCIGAAHNSPLHF. This chain joins TRBV19 and TRBJ1-6; D is possibly TRBD1 (5 bases). The CDR3 is made up of 15 amino acids. Germline assignment: CDR1 LNHDA and CDR2 SQIVND (reference sequence).

This clone was picked up a small number of times. This sequence joins TRBV5-8 and TRBJ2-7; 8 positions agree with TRBD2. The CDR3 length is 17 residues. CDR1 is SGHTS and CDR2 is YDEGEE in the germline V gene. V was pared by 0 bases and J by 0 bases, with 8 bases of the junction left unmatched. Here the CDR3 DNA reads TGTGCCAGCAGCTTGGAAATCGGGGGGGGACTCTCCTACGAGCAGTACTTC. Translation: CASSLEIGGGLSYEQYF.

This clone is a singleton in its sample. The rearrangement joins TRBV15 to TRBJ2-7; 9 bases map to TRBD1. CDR1 and CDR2 from the germline V gene are LNHNV and YYDKDF (reference sequence). The CDR3 runs to 17 residues. V lost 0 bases to trimming and J lost 1 base; unmatched junction nucleotides: 7. CDR3 amino acids: CATSRDLWTGASYEQYF. CDR3 sequence (DNA): TGTGCCACCAGCAGAGATCTTTGGACAGGGGCATCCTACGAGCAGTACTTC.

The chain links TRBV5-6 to TRBJ2-2; D might be TRBD1 (6 bases). The CDR3 covers 15 residues. Germline V CDR1 and CDR2: SGHDT, YYEEEE. The V end lost 0 bases, the J end lost 0 bases, and 6 bases lay between the germline ends. CDR3 in DNA: TGTGCCAGCAGCTTGGACAGGGCGAACACCGGGGAGCTGTTTTTT. Amino acids: CASSLDRANTGELFF. The complete variable domain, with remaining parts taken from reference TRBV5-6 and TRBJ2-2, reads DAGVTQSPTHLIKTRGQQVTLRCSPKSGHDTVSWYQQALGQGPQFIFQYYEEEERQRGNFPDRFSGHQFPNYSSELNVNALLLGDSALYLCASSLDRANTGELFFGEGSRLTVL.

This clone was seen more than once but under ten times. The V call is TRBV19, the J call TRBJ1-6; D gene ambiguous. Trimming removed 7 bases at V and 6 bases at J, with 4 bases between. This CDR3 contains 11 residues. Germline loops: CDR1 LNHDA, CDR2 SQIVND (reference sequence). CDR3 sequence reads: CASKSNSPLHF. CDR3 DNA: TGTGCCAGTAAAAGTAATTCACCCCTCCACTTT.

The rearrangement links TRBV5-1 to TRBJ2-7, with D unclear. Germline values: CDR1 SGHRS, CDR2 YFSETQ. This CDR3 is 14 amino acids long. V was shortened by 4 bases and J by 3 bases, with 14 bases between the two germline ends. In DNA, the CDR3 is TGCGCCAGCAGCCCATCATTATCGGGCTACGAGCAGTACTTC. Translated, it gives CASSPSLSGYEQYF.

This clone was counted a single time. The CDR3 region is CATSDWDQGQGSSPLHF. The CDR3 DNA follows: TGTGCCACCAGTGATTGGGACCAGGGACAGGGAAGTTCACCCCTCCACTTT. This sequence joins TRBV24-1 and TRBJ1-6; TRBD1 agrees at 9 bases. The CDR3 consists of 17 residues. V shed 2 bases, J shed 9 bases, and the junction held 10 bases outside the gene matches. CDR1 and CDR2 from the germline V gene are KGHDR and SFDVKD.

V is TRBV27 and J is TRBJ1-2, with D unresolved. The CDR3 is 14 residues long. V lost 5 bases and J 4 bases, leaving 14 bases between the germline ends. Germline assignment: CDR1 MNHEY and CDR2 SMNVEV (reference sequence). CDR3 region: CASSPWKQSYGYTF. CDR3 sequence (DNA): TGTGCCAGCAGTCCGTGGAAGCAAAGCTATGGCTACACCTTC.

The V gene is TRBV2, the J gene TRBJ1-5, with D possibly matching TRBD1 (5 bases). CDR3 length: 14 residues. Germline CDR1 and CDR2: SNHLY and FYNNEI. Trimming removed 4 bases from V and 0 bases from J, with 7 bases in between. Here the CDR3 DNA reads TGTGCCAGCAGTGCCAGGGTTAGCAATCAGCCCCAGCATTTT. It encodes CASSARVSNQPQHF.

This rearrangement joins TRBV7-6 to TRBJ1-1, with D perhaps TRBD1 (6 bases). The length of the CDR3 is 15 residues. CDR1 is SGHVS and CDR2 is FNYEAQ in the germline V gene. V was pared by 2 bases and J by 5 bases, with 15 bases between. This chain's CDR3 is CASSLSGAGATEAFF. Here the CDR3 DNA reads TGTGCCAGCAGCTTATCCGGGGCAGGGGCTACTGAAGCTTTCTTT.

The chain recombines TRBV28 with TRBJ2-7; D gene ambiguous. Trimming stripped 7 bases from V and 0 bases from J, with 7 bases between. CDR3 size: 12 residues. Germline CDR1 and CDR2: MDHEN and SYDVKM. The CDR3 loop reads CASKKTSYEQYF. For the CDR3, the DNA is TGTGCCAGCAAAAAAACCTCCTACGAGCAGTACTTC.

The chain employs TRBV14 and TRBJ1-2, with 8 bases matching TRBD1. Germline CDR1 is SGHDN and CDR2 is FVKESK. Trimming cost V 3 bases and J 2 bases; bases outside gene matches: 17. CDR3 length: 19 amino acids. The CDR3 loop is CASSHPSGRGRERNYGYTF. The CDR3 nucleotides are TGTGCCAGCAGCCATCCAAGCGGCAGGGGGCGAGAAAGGAACTATGGCTACACCTTC.